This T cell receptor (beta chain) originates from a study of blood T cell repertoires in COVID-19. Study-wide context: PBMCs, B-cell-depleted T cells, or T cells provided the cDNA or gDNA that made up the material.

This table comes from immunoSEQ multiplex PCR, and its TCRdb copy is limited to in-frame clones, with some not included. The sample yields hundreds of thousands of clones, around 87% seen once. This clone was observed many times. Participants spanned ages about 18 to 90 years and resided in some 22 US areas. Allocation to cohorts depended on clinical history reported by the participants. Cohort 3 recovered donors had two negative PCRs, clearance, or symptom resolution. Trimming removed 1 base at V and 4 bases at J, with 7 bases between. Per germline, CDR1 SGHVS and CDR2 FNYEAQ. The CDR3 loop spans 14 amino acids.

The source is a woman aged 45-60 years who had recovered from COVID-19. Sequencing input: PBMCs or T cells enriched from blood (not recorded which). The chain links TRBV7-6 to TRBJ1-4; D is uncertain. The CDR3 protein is CASSLDSYNEKLFF. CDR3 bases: TGTGCCAGCAGCTTAGACAGTTATAATGAAAAACTGTTTTTT. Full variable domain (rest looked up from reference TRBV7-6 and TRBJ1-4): GAGVSQSPRYKVTKRGQDVALRCDPISGHVSLYWYRQALGQGPEFLTYFNYEAQQDKSGLPNDRFSAERPEGSISTLTIQRTEQRDSAMYRCASSLDSYNEKLFFGSGTQLSVL.